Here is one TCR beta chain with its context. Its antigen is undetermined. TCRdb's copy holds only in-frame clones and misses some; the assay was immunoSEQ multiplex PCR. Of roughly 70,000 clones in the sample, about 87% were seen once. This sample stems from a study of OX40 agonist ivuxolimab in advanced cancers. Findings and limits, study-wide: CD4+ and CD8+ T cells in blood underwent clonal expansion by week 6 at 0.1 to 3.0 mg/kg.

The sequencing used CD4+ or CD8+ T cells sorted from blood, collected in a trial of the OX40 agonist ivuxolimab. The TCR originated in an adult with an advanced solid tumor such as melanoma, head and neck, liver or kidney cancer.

CDR3 nucleotide sequence: TGTGCCAGTAGTATAGTTGGAGCGGGAGCGCGGAAGACCCAGTACTTC. Its protein is CASSIVGAGARKTQYF. The V gene is TRBV19, the J gene TRBJ2-5, with TRBD2 identical over 8 bases. The CDR3 runs 16 residues. V dropped 1 base and J dropped 6; count of bases not matched to a gene: 10. Germline V gene sequence: CDR1 LNHDA, CDR2 SQIVND (reference sequence).